A selection of T cell receptor beta chains follows, all from one sample in a study of cytomegalovirus exposure and HLA in healthy donors. TCRdb's copy holds only in-frame clones and misses some; the assay was immunoSEQ multiplex PCR. The table includes 120,000 or so clones, 90% to 97% detected once. What was sequenced was PBMCs. Receptors originate from a man younger than 30 in good health and CMV-seronegative. The CDR3 runs from the conserved cysteine through the conserved F or W. A D gene is named only where the DNA matches it firmly. The size of a clone is reported for some rows only, either as once, few or many, or as a class for expanded clones.

TRBJ2-3,TRBV7-3,-,TRBD2,16,CASSLTGGSRGDTQYF,TGTGCCAGCAGCTTAACGGGCGGGAGCCGAGGAGATACGCAGTATTTT
TRBJ1-3,TRBV19,-,-,14,CASVTVRGGNTIYF,TGTGCCTCCGTCACCGTCCGGGGTGGAAACACCATATATTTT
TRBJ2-7,TRBV27,-,-,14,CASSLSGTHYEQYF,TGTGCCAGCAGTTTATCCGGGACTCACTACGAGCAGTACTTC
TRBJ2-5,TRBV19,-,-,16,CASSLSGSLREETQYF,TGTGCCAGTAGTCTCTCCGGGTCCTTGAGGGAAGAGACCCAGTACTTC
TRBJ1-1,TRBV11-3,-,TRBD1,15,CASSPWDRAVSEAFF,TGTGCCAGCAGCCCGTGGGACAGGGCAGTTTCTGAAGCTTTCTTT
TRBJ2-7,TRBV4-3,-,-,15,CASSQDRRSTYEQYF,TGCGCCAGCAGCCAAGATAGAAGGAGTACTTACGAGCAGTACTTC
TRBJ2-7,TRBV4-1,-,-,14,CASSQSGEVFGQYF,TGCGCCAGCAGCCAATCCGGGGAAGTATTTGGGCAGTACTTC
TRBJ2-1,TRBV5-1,-,TRBD1,17,CASSLGEGGFPYNEQFF,TGCGCCAGCAGCTTGGGTGAAGGGGGCTTCCCCTACAATGAGCAGTTCTTC
TRBJ2-3,TRBV4-3,-,-,17,CASSQDQAVTPAHTQYF,TGCGCCAGCAGCCAAGATCAGGCAGTAACACCCGCTCATACGCAGTATTTT
TRBJ1-2,TRBV6-1,-,-,15,CASTQSWGGDYGYTF,TGTGCCAGCACCCAGTCGTGGGGGGGCGACTATGGCTACACCTTC
TRBJ2-5,TRBV29-1,-,TRBD2,15,CSVEEGTSGLQTQYF,TGCAGCGTTGAAGAAGGGACTAGCGGATTACAGACCCAGTACTTC
TRBJ1-2,TRBV6-6,-,TRBD1,15,CASSPGQGAPHGYTF,TGTGCCAGCAGCCCGGGACAGGGGGCGCCTCATGGCTACACCTTC
TRBJ2-7,TRBV6-5,-,TRBD1,13,CASSRQGSYEQYF,TGTGCCAGCAGTCGACAGGGCTCCTACGAGCAGTACTTC
TRBJ2-5,TRBV5-1,-,-,15,CASSPGGSTQETQYF,TGCGCCAGCAGCCCTGGGGGGAGTACTCAAGAGACCCAGTACTTC
TRBJ2-1,TRBV19,-,-,14,CASRGAVKLDEQFF,TGTGCCAGTAGGGGAGCAGTTAAGTTAGATGAGCAGTTCTTC
TRBJ2-7,TRBV6-5,once,TRBD2,16,CASSYALAGRAYEQYF,TGTGCCAGCAGTTACGCTCTAGCGGGCCGGGCCTACGAGCAGTACTTC
TRBJ1-3,TRBV28,-,TRBD1,17,CASNSGTGKFSGNTIYF,TGTGCCAGCAACTCGGGGACAGGGAAATTTTCTGGAAACACCATATATTTT
TRBJ2-7,TRBV6-5,-,-,13,CASSYSGIYEQYF,TGTGCCAGCAGTTACTCGGGCATCTACGAGCAGTACTTC
TRBJ2-7,TRBV6-6,-,TRBD2,15,CASSSRLAGGYEQYF,TGTGCCAGCAGTTCCCGACTAGCGGGAGGCTACGAGCAGTACTTC
TRBJ2-3,TRBV7-9,-,-,15,CASSFPGGRTDTQYF,TGTGCCAGCAGCTTCCCCGGGGGAAGGACAGATACGCAGTATTTT
TRBJ2-2,TRBV18,-,TRBD2,16,CASSPGTSGSSGELFF,TGTGCCAGCTCTCCAGGGACTAGCGGGAGTTCGGGGGAGCTGTTTTTT
TRBJ1-2,TRBV5-4,-,TRBD1,14,CASSFAGGYYGYTF,TGTGCCAGCAGCTTTGCAGGGGGATACTATGGCTACACCTTC
TRBJ1-5,TRBV27,-,TRBD1,15,CASSFVEGAGQPQHF,TGTGCCAGCAGTTTTGTCGAGGGGGCTGGTCAGCCCCAGCATTTT
TRBJ2-7,TRBV27,-,TRBD2,17,CASSLRPEAGESYEQYF,TGTGCCAGCAGCCTTCGCCCGGAGGCGGGAGAGTCCTACGAGCAGTACTTC
TRBJ1-2,TRBV19,-,TRBD1,14,CASSTRQGGYGYTF,TGTGCCAGTAGTACCCGACAGGGCGGATATGGCTACACCTTC
TRBJ2-7,TRBV5-5,-,-,14,CASSFWRDVNEQYF,TGTGCCAGCAGCTTTTGGCGGGACGTCAACGAGCAGTACTTC